The 15 T cell receptor beta chains in this list originate from one sample, sequenced in a study of PD-1 blockade in classical Hodgkin lymphoma. Every patient experienced relapse after autologous stem cell transplantation, and brentuximab vedotin exposure varied. Profiled with immunoSEQ multiplex PCR; TCRdb holds only in-frame clones, not every one. The table includes 130,000 to 150,000 clones, around 84% detected once. Material: peripheral blood mononuclear cells (PBMCs), obtained before the second cycle of nivolumab. These receptors originate from a human donor with classical Hodgkin lymphoma.

This chain links TRBV30 with TRBJ2-3, with 10 bases fitting TRBD1. Germline CDR1 reads GTSNPN; CDR2 reads SVGIG (reference sequence). Trimming at V came to 0 bases and at J to 3 bases, leaving 0 bases not matched to a gene. This CDR3 region has 14 residues. As DNA, the CDR3 is TGTGCCTGGAGTGTGGGACAGGGGACAGATACGCAGTATTTT. It translates to CAWSVGQGTDTQYF.

The sample holds a few counts of this clone. The chain uses TRBV28 and TRBJ1-2; D uncertain. Germline V gene lookup returns CDR1 MDHEN and CDR2 SYDVKM. V was cut by 2 bases and J by 2 bases, with 15 bases left in between. The CDR3 length is 16 residues. The CDR3 DNA reads TGTGCCAGCAGTTTAGAGGGCCCCGGCAGGAACTATGGCTACACCTTC. Amino acid sequence: CASSLEGPGRNYGYTF.

This clone occurred once. The chain recombines TRBV4-2 with TRBJ2-3; D is ambiguous. Germline values: CDR1 LGHNA, CDR2 YNFKEQ. V lost 0 bases to trimming and J lost 0 bases, with 7 bases between them. CDR3 length equals 15 residues. The CDR3 coding sequence is TGTGCCAGCAGCCAAGAGACAACTAGCACAGATACGCAGTATTTT. It specifies CASSQETTSTDTQYF.

This clone occurred a few times. The chain couples TRBV7-9 to TRBJ1-6; 7 bases fit TRBD1. From germline, CDR1 is SEHNR and CDR2 FQNEAQ (reference sequence). The CDR3 is 14 residues long. V was clipped by 5 bases and J by 11 bases; unmatched bases: 9. CDR3 sequence (DNA): TGTGCCAGCAGCCTCAACAGGGGAGAGACACCCCTCCACTTT. As protein: CASSLNRGETPLHF.

The chain has TRBV6-5 and TRBJ1-5, with D perhaps matching TRBD1 (6 bases). CDR1 and CDR2 from the germline V gene are MNHEY and SVGAGI. V gave up 8 bases and J gave up 7 bases, with 15 bases separating them. The CDR3 is 13 residues long. The DNA for the CDR3 is TGTGCCAGCGCGGACCCCGGGACACAGCCCCAGCATTTT. It yields the protein CASADPGTQPQHF.

This chain uses TRBV7-2 with TRBJ2-2; D may correspond to TRBD1 or TRBD2 (6 bases each). Germline assignment: CDR1 SGHTA and CDR2 FQGNSA. V lost 5 bases and J lost 8, with 21 bases in between. The CDR3 has 16 amino acids. The DNA of the CDR3 is TGTGCCAGCAGCCCCCCGGGGCGGGACCAGGGGGGGGAGCTGTTTTTT. It codes for CASSPPGRDQGGELFF. The complete variable domain, with remaining parts taken from reference TRBV7-2 and TRBJ2-2, reads GAGVSQSPSNKVTEKGKDVELRCDPISGHTALYWYRQSLGQGLEFLIYFQGNSAPDKSGLPSDRFSAERTGGSVSTLTIQRTQQEDSAVYLCASSPPGRDQGGELFFGEGSRLTVL.

This clone was counted only a few times. The chain uses TRBV10-3 and TRBJ2-1; 13 positions match TRBD2. The CDR3 is made up of 16 amino acids. Germline CDR1 is ENHRY and CDR2 is SYGVKD. J gave up 6 bases and V 4 bases, and 6 bases lay outside the gene matches. In DNA, the CDR3 is TGTGCCATCAGTGCTTCACTAGCGGGGGGGCTCAATGAGCAGTTCTTC. This translates into CAISASLAGGLNEQFF.

J is TRBJ2-3 and V is TRBV7-3; 8 nucleotides line up with TRBD2. J was trimmed by 3 bases and V by 3 bases; bases with no gene match: 11. CDR3 length equals 17 residues. In germline, CDR1 is SGHTA, CDR2 FQGTGA. CDR3 nucleotides: TGTGCCAGCAGCTTCTCGGCTAGCGGGTGGGGTACAGATACGCAGTATTTT. Translated: CASSFSASGWGTDTQYF.

V is TRBV6-1 and J is TRBJ1-1, with unresolved D. The V end was cut by 5 bases, the J end by 1 base, with 8 bases between. Per germline, CDR1 MNHNS and CDR2 SASEGT. The CDR3 has 13 residues. This CDR3 reads CASSYNRNTEAFF. CDR3 coding DNA: TGTGCCAGCAGTTATAACAGGAACACTGAAGCTTTCTTT.

V usage is TRBV10-3 and J usage is TRBJ1-2; 7 positions match TRBD1. Germline lookup yields CDR1 ENHRY and CDR2 SYGVKD. The junction had 9 bases not matched to a gene; V was cut back by 6 bases and J by 2 bases. The CDR3 is 15 residues long. In DNA, the CDR3 is TGTGCCATCAGCGCTGACAGGGAAGGGAACTATGGCTACACCTTC. It specifies CAISADREGNYGYTF.

This clone was found a few times. This sequence joins TRBV18 and TRBJ2-5; 8 bases line up with TRBD1. Germline lookup yields CDR1 KGHSH and CDR2 LQKENI. This CDR3 contains 14 residues. J lost 3 bases, V lost 4 bases, and 4 bases had no gene match. The CDR3 nucleotides read TGTGCCAGCTCACGCTGGACAGGGAAAGAGACCCAGTACTTC. Translated, it gives CASSRWTGKETQYF.

This clone was counted between two and nine times. The chain employs TRBV19 and TRBJ1-4; perhaps TRBD1 as D (6 bases). In germline, CDR1 is LNHDA, CDR2 SQIVND (reference sequence). This CDR3 region has 15 residues. Trimming took off 6 bases at V and 0 bases at J, with 11 bases between the two ends. The CDR3 DNA reads TGTGCCAGTAGGATGACAGGCTCAACTAATGAAAAACTGTTTTTT. Amino acids: CASRMTGSTNEKLFF.

J is TRBJ1-6 and V is TRBV15; 9 bases agree with TRBD1. CDR3 length: 15 residues. The V gene's germline CDR1 is LNHNV and CDR2 YYDKDF (reference sequence). Trimming removed 5 bases from V and 7 bases from J; junction bases left unmatched: 6. CDR3 loop: CATSGSDRGNSPLHF. In DNA form, the CDR3 reads TGTGCCACCAGCGGGTCCGACAGGGGGAATTCACCCCTCCACTTT. Complete variable domain (other parts from reference TRBV15 and TRBJ1-6): DAMVIQNPRYQVTQFGKPVTLSCSQTLNHNVMYWYQQKSSQAPKLLFHYYDKDFNNEADTPDNFQSRRPNTSFCFLDIRSPGLGDTAMYLCATSGSDRGNSPLHFGNGTRLTVT.

This clone was recorded once. The chain's CDR3 is CASSSPNGDTLLHF. CDR3 nucleotide sequence: TGTGCCAGCAGCTCCCCGAACGGAGACACGCTCCTCCACTTT. J is TRBJ1-6 and V is TRBV7-9; unclear D gene. The V end lost 4 bases, the J end lost 15 bases, and 19 bases lay between the germline ends. This CDR3 region has 14 residues. Germline-derived CDR1 and CDR2 are SEHNR and FQNEAQ (reference sequence).

The rearrangement joins TRBV6-6 to TRBJ2-7; D not certain. The V end lost 2 bases, the J end lost 3 bases, and 8 bases lay between the germline ends. The CDR3 spans 13 residues. Germline values: CDR1 MNHNY, CDR2 SVGAGI (reference sequence). The CDR3 sequence is CASSYVLGYEQYF. The CDR3 DNA reads TGTGCCAGCAGTTACGTTTTGGGCTACGAGCAGTACTTC.